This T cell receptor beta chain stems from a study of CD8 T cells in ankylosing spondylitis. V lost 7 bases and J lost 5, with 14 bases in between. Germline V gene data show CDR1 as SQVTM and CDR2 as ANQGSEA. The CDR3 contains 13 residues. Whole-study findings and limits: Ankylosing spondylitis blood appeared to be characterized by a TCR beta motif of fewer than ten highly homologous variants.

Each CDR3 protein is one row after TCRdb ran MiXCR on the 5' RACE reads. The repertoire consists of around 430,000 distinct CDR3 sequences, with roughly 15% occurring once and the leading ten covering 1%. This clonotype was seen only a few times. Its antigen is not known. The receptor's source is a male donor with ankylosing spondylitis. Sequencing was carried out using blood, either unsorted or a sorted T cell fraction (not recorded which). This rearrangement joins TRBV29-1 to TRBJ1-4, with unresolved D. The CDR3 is CSGREAGNEKLFF. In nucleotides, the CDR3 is TGCAGCGGGCGGGAGGCAGGAAATGAAAAACTGTTTTTT.